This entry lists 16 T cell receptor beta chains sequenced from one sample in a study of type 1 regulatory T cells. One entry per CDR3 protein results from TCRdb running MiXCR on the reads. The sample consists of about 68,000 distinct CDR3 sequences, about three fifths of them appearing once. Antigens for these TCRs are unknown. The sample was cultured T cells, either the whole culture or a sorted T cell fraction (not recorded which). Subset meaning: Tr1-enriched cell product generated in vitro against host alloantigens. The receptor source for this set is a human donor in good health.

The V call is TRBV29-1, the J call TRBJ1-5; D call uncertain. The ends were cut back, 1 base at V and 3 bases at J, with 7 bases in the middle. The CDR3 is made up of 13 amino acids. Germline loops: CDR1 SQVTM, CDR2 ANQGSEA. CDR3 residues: CSVEVTVNQPQHF. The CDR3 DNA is TGCAGCGTTGAAGTAACAGTCAATCAGCCCCAGCATTTT.

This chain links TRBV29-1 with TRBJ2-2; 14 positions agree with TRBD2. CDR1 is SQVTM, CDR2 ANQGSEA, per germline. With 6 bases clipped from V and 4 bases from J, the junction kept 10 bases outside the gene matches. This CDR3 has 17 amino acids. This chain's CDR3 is CSVAGTSGSGSTGELFF. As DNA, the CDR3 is TGCAGCGTCGCCGGGACTAGCGGGAGTGGTAGCACCGGGGAGCTGTTTTTT.

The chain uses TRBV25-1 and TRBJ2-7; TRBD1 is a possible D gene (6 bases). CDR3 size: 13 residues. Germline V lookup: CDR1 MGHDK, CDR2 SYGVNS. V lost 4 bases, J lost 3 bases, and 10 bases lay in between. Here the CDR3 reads CASSVTGFYEQYF. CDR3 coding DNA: TGTGCCAGCAGTGTTACAGGGTTCTACGAGCAGTACTTC.

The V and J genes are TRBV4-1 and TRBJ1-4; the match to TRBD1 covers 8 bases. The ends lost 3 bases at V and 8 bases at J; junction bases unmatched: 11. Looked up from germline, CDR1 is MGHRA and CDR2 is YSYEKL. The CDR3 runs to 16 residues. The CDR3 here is CASSHVRTGIEEKLFF. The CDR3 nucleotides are TGCGCCAGCAGCCACGTACGGACAGGGATAGAAGAAAAACTGTTTTTT.

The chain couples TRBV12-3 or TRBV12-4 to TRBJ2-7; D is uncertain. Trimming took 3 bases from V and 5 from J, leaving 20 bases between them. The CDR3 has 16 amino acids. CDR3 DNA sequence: TGTGCCAGCAGTTTGAGAAGTGGAGACTTGGCGGACGAGCAGTACTTC. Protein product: CASSLRSGDLADEQYF.

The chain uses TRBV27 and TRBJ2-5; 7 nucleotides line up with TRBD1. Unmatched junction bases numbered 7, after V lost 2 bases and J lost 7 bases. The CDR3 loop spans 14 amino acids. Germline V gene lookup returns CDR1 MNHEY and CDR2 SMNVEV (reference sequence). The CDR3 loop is CASSLDRVPGTQYF. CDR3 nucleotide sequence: TGTGCCAGCAGTTTAGACAGGGTCCCGGGGACCCAGTACTTC.

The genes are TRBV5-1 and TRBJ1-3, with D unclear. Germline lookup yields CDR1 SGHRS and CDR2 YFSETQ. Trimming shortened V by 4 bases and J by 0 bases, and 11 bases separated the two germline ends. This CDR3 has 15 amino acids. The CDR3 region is CASSPTASSGNTIYF. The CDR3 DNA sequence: TGCGCCAGCAGCCCCACGGCCTCCTCTGGAAACACCATATATTTT.

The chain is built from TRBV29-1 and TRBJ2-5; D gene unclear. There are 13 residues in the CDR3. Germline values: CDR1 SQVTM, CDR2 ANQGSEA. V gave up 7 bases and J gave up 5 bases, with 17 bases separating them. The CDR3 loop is CSALPGPMETQYF. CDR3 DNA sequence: TGCAGCGCCCTTCCAGGCCCTATGGAGACCCAGTACTTC.

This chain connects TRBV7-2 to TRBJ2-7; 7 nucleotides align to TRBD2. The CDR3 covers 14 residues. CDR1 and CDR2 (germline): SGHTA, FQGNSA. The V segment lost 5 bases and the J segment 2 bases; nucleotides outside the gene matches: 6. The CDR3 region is CASSEAGPTYEQYF. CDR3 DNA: TGTGCCAGCAGCGAAGCGGGACCTACCTACGAGCAGTACTTC.

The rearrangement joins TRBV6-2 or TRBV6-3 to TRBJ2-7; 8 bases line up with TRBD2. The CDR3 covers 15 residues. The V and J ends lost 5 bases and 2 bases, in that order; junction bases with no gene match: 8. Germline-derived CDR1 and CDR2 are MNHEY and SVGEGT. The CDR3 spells CASSRGGGNAYEQYF. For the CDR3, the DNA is TGTGCCAGCAGTCGGGGGGGCGGGAACGCCTACGAGCAGTACTTC.

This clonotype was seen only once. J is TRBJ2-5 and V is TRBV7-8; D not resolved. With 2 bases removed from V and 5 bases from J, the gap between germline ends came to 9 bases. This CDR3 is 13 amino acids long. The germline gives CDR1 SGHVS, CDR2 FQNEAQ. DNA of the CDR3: TGTGCCAGCAGCTTACATAACTGGGAGACCCAGTACTTC. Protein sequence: CASSLHNWETQYF.

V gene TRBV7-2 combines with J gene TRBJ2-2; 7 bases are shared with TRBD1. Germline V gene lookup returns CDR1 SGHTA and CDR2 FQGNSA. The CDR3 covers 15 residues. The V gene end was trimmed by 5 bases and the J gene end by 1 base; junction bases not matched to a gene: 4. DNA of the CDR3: TGTGCCAGCAGCCCACAGGGGTGGAACACCGGGGAGCTGTTTTTT. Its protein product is CASSPQGWNTGELFF.

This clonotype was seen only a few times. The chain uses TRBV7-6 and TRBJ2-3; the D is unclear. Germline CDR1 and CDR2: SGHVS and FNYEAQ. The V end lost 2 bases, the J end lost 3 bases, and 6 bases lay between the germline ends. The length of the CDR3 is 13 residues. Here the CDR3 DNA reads TGTGCCAGCAGCTTACCACCAACAGATACGCAGTATTTT. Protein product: CASSLPPTDTQYF.

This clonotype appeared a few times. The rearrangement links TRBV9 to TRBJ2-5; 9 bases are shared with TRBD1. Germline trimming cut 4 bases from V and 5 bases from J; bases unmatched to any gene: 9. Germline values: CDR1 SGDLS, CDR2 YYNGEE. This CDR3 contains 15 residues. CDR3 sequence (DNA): TGTGCCAGCAGCAATGCGGACAGGGGATGGGAGACCCAGTACTTC. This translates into CASSNADRGWETQYF. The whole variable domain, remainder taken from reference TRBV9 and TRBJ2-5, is DSGVTQTPKHLITATGQRVTLRCSPRSGDLSVYWYQQSLDQGLQFLIQYYNGEERAKGNILERFSAQQFPDLHSELNLSSLELGDSALYFCASSNADRGWETQYFGPGTRLLVL.

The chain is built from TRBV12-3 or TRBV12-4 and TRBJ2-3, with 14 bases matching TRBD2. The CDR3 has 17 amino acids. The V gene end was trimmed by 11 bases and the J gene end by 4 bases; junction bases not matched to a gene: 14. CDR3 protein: CAGQDPGLAGVADTQYF. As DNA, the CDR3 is TGTGCCGGCCAAGATCCGGGACTAGCGGGAGTGGCAGATACGCAGTATTTT.

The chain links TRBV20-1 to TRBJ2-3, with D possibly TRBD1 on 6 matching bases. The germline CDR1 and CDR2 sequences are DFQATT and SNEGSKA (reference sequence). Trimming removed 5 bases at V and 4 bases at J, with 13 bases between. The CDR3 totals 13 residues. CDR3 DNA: TGCAGTGCTGGCCAGGGGTTGCCAGATACGCAGTATTTT. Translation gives CSAGQGLPDTQYF.